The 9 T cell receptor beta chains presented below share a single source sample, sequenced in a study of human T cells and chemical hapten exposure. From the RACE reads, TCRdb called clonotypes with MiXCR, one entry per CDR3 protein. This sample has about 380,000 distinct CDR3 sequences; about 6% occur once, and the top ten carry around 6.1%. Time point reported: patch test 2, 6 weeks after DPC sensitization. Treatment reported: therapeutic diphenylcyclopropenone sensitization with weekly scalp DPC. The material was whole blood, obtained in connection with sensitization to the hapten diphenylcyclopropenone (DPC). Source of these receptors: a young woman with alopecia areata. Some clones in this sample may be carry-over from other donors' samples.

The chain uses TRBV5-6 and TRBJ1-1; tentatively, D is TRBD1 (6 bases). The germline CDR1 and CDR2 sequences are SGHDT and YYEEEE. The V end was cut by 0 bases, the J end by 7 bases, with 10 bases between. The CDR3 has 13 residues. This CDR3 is CASSLAGGDEAFF. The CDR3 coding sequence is TGTGCCAGCAGCTTGGCCGGGGGCGATGAAGCTTTCTTT.

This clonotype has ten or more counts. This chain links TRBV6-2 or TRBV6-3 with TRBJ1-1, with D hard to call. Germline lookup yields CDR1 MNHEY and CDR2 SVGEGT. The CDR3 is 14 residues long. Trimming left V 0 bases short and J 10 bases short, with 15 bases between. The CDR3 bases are TGTGCCAGCAGTTACTCAACTGCGGCCCCTGCAGCTTTCTTT. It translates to CASSYSTAAPAAFF.

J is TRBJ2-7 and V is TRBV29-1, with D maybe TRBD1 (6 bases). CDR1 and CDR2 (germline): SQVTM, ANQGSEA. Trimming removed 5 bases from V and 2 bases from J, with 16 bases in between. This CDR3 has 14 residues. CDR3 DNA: TGCAGCGTTAGCCCCCAGGACAGACCCTACGAGCAGTACTTC. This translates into CSVSPQDRPYEQYF.

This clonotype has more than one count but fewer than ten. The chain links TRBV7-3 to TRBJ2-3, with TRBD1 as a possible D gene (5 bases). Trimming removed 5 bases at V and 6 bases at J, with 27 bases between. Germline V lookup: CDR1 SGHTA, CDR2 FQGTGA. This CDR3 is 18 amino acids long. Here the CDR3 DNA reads TGTGCCAGCAGCCCAGACAGAAGTCCATCGCGGCCGGAGGATACGCAGTATTTT. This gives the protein CASSPDRSPSRPEDTQYF.

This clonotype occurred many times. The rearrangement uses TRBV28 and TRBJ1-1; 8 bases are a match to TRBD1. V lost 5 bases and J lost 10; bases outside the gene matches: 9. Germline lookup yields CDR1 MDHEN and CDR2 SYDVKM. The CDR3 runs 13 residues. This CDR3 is CASSTGQGRGAFF. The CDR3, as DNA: TGTGCCAGCAGTACTGGACAGGGAAGAGGAGCTTTCTTT.

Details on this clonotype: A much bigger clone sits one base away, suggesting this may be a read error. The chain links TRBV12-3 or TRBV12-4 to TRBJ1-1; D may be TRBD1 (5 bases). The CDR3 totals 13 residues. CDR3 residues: CTSRPTANTEAFF. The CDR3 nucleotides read TGTACCAGCAGACCGACAGCGAACACTGAAGCTTTCTTT.

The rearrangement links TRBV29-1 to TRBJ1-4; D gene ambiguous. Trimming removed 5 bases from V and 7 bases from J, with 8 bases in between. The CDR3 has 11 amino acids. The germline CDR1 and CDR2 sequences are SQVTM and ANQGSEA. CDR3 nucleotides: TGCAGCGTTCGATACGGTGAAAAACTGTTTTTT. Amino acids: CSVRYGEKLFF.

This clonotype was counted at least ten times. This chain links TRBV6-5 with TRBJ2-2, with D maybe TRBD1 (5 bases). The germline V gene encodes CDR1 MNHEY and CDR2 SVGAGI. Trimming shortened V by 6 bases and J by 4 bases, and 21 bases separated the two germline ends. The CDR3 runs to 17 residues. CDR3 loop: CASSYSQSGYGTGELFF. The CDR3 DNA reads TGTGCCAGCAGCTATTCCCAATCAGGGTATGGCACCGGGGAGCTGTTTTTT.

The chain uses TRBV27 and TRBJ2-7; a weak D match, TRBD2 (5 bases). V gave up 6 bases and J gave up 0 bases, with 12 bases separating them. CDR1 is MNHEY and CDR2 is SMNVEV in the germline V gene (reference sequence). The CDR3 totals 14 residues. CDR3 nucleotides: TGTGCCAGCAGCCCGAGGGTAAGCTCCTACGAGCAGTACTTC. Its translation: CASSPRVSSYEQYF.